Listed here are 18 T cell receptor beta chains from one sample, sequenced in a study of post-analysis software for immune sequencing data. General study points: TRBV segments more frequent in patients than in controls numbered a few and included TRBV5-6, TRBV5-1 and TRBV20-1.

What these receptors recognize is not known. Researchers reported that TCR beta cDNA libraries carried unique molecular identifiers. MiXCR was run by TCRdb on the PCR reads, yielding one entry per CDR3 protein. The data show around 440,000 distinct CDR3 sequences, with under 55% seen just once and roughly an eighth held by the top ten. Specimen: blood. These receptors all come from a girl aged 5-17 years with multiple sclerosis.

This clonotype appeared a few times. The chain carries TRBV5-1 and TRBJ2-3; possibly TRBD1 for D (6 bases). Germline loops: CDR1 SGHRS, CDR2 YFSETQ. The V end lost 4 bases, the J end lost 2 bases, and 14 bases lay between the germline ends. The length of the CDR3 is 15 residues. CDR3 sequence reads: CASSPPWTDTDTQYF. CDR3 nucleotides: TGCGCCAGCAGCCCCCCTTGGACAGACACAGATACGCAGTATTTT. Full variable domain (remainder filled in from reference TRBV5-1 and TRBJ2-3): KAGVTQTPRYLIKTRGQQVTLSCSPISGHRSVSWYQQTPGQGLQFLFEYFSETQRNKGNFPGRFSGRQFSNSRSEMNVSTLELGDSALYLCASSPPWTDTDTQYFGPGTRLTVL.

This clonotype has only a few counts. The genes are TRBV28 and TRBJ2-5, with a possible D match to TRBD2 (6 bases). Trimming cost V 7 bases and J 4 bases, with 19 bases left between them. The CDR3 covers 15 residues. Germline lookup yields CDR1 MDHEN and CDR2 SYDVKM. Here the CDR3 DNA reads TGTGCCAGCAACCCAACGGGGGTGAATGCAGAGACCCAGTACTTC. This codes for CASNPTGVNAETQYF.

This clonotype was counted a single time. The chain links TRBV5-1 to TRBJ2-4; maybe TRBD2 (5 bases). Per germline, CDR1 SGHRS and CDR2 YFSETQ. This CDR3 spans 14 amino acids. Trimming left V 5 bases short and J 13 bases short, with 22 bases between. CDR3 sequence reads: CASRSGTDLYGQYF. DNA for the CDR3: TGCGCCAGCAGAAGCGGCACGGACTTATACGGGCAGTACTTC.

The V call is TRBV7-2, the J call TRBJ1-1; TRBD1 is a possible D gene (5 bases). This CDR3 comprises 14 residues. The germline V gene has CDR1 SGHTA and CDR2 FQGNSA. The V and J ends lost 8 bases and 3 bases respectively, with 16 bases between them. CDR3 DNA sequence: TGTGCCAGCCAGCTGACAGAACTGTACACTGAAGCTTTCTTT. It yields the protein CASQLTELYTEAFF. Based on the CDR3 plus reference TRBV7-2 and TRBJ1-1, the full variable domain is GAGVSQSPSNKVTEKGKDVELRCDPISGHTALYWYRQSLGQGLEFLIYFQGNSAPDKSGLPSDRFSAERTGGSVSTLTIQRTQQEDSAVYLCASQLTELYTEAFFGQGTRLTVV.

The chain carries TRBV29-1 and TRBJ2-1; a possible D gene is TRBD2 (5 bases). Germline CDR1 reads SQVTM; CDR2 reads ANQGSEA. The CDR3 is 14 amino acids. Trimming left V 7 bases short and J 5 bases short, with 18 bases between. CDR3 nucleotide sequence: TGCAGCGCCTCGGGGATAAGTAGAGACAATGAGCAGTTCTTC. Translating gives CSASGISRDNEQFF.

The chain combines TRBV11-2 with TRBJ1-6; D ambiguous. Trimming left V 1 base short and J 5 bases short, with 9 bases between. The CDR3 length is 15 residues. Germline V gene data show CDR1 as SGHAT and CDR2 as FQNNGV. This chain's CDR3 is CASSLGGEHNSPLHF. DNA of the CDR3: TGTGCCAGCAGCTTAGGCGGAGAACATAATTCACCCCTCCACTTT. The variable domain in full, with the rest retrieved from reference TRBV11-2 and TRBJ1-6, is EAGVAQSPRYKIIEKRQSVAFWCNPISGHATLYWYQQILGQGPKLLIQFQNNGVVDDSQLPKDRFSAERLKGVDSTLKIQPAKLEDSAVYLCASSLGGEHNSPLHFGNGTRLTVT.

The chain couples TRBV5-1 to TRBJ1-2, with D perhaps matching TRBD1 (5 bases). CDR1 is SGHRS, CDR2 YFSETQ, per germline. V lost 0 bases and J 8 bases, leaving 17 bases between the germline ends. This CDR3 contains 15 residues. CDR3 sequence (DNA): TGCGCCAGCAGCTTGGATCAGGGAGTGGCTTTCGGCTACACCTTC. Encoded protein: CASSLDQGVAFGYTF.

The CDR3 sequence: CASSDTGSAYEQYF. The CDR3 region has the DNA TGTGCCAGCAGTGACACAGGGTCTGCCTACGAGCAGTACTTC. The rearrangement links TRBV6-6 to TRBJ2-7; a possible D gene is TRBD1 (6 bases). V was trimmed by 5 bases and J by 2 bases, leaving 13 bases between them. Germline V lookup: CDR1 MNHNY, CDR2 SVGAGI (reference sequence). The CDR3 extends over 14 amino acids.

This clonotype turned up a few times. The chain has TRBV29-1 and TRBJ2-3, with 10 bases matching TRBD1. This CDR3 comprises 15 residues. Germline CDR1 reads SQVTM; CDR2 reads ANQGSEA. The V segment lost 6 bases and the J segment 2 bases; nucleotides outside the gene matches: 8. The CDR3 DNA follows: TGCAGCGTCACGGGACAGGGGATCACCACAGATACGCAGTATTTT. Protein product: CSVTGQGITTDTQYF.

The CDR3: CASSQELAGGREQFF. For the CDR3, the DNA is TGTGCCAGCAGCCAAGAACTAGCGGGAGGGCGTGAGCAGTTCTTC. The J gene is TRBJ2-1, the V gene TRBV4-2; TRBD2 matches 13 bases. The CDR3 has 15 residues. Looked up from germline, CDR1 is LGHNA and CDR2 is YNFKEQ. Trimming at V came to 0 bases and at J to 9 bases, leaving 2 bases not matched to a gene.

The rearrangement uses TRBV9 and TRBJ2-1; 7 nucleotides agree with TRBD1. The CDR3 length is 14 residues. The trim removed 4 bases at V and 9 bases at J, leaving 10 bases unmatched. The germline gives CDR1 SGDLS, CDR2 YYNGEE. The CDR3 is CASSPNTGDGEQFF. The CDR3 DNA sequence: TGTGCCAGCAGCCCTAATACAGGGGACGGTGAGCAGTTCTTC.

The CDR3 DNA is TGCGCCAGCAGCCGCCAAACCCCGACAGGGGGCTCCTACGAGCAGTACTTC. Translating it yields CASSRQTPTGGSYEQYF. The chain couples TRBV4-1 to TRBJ2-7; 9 nucleotides line up with TRBD1. The germline gives CDR1 MGHRA, CDR2 YSYEKL. The length of the CDR3 is 17 residues. V was pared by 4 bases and J by 0 bases, with 10 bases of the junction left unmatched.

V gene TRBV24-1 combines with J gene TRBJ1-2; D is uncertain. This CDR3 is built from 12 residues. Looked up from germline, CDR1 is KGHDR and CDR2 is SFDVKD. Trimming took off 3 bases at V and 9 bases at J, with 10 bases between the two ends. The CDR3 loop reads CATSDLQLSYTF. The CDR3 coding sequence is TGTGCCACCAGTGATCTACAGCTCAGCTACACCTTC.

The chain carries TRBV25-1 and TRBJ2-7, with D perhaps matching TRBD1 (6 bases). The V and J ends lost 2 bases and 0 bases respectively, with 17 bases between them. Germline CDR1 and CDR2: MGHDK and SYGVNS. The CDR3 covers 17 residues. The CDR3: CASSEMGTSTRSYEQYF. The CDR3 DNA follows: TGTGCCAGCAGTGAAATGGGGACATCAACGCGCTCCTACGAGCAGTACTTC.

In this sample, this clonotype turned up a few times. CDR3 DNA sequence: TGTGCCAGCAGGCGGACAGGGGCTTCCTATGGCTACACCTTC. It yields the protein CASRRTGASYGYTF. The chain combines TRBV5-6 with TRBJ1-2; 9 bases agree with TRBD1. Germline V gene lookup returns CDR1 SGHDT and CDR2 YYEEEE. With V trimmed by 5 bases and J by 4 bases, 6 bases remained unmatched. The CDR3 spans 14 residues.

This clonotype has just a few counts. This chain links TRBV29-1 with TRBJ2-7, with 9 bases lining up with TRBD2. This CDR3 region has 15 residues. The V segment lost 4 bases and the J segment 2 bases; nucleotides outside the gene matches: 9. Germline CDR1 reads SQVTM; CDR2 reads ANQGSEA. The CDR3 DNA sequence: TGCAGCGTTGGATTAGCGGGAGTATCTCCCTACGAGCAGTACTTC. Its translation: CSVGLAGVSPYEQYF.

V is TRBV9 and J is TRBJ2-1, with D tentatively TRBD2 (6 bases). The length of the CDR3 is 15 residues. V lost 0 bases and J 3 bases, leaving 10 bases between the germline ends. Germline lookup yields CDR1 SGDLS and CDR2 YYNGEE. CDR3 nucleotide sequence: TGTGCCAGCAGCGTAGATAGCGGAGACTACAATGAGCAGTTCTTC. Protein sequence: CASSVDSGDYNEQFF.

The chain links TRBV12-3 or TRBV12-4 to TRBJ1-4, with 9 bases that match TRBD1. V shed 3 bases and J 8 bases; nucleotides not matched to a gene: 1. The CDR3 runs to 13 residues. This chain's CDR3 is CASSLGTGEKLFF. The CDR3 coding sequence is TGTGCCAGCAGTTTGGGGACAGGGGAAAAACTGTTTTTT.